This T cell receptor (beta chain) was sequenced during a study of blood T cell repertoires in COVID-19. Study in general: The samples span acute and convalescent COVID-19 from the United States, Italy and Spain. T cells, B-cell-depleted T cells, or PBMCs provided the cDNA or gDNA that served as material.

V was cut by 5 bases and J by 5 bases, with 16 bases left in between. The CDR3 runs to 14 residues. Germline values: CDR1 SGHRS, CDR2 YFSETQ. The authors' processing: Amplification with reference gene primers provided the estimates of nucleated cell counts. TCRdb's table, derived via immunoSEQ multiplex PCR, lists solely in-frame clones and lacks some. D and trimming were read from the DNA, whereas the V and J calls and clone size are those reported in that table. The table includes 270,000 or so clones, about nine tenths detected once. The TCR originated in a man in his forties or fifties with active or convalescent COVID-19. The sequenced sample consisted of peripheral blood. This sequence joins TRBV5-1 and TRBJ1-1, with no clear D. CDR3 amino acids: CASSPQTSWTEAFF. CDR3 coding DNA: TGCGCCAGCAGTCCTCAGACAAGTTGGACTGAAGCTTTCTTT.